This TCR beta chain was recorded in a study of a mutant IDH1 vaccine in newly diagnosed glioma. Turning to the study itself: Males made up 62.5% and females about 38% of treated patients, whose mean age was roughly 40 years. Pretreatment consisted of radiotherapy, temozolomide, or both, with most receiving both.

A remark on this clone: Its antigen remains unknown.

Time point: baseline, week 1 (first vaccination visit). Treatment given: pre-vaccination baseline after standard-of-care therapy. New IDH1-mutant, ATRX-lost WHO grade 3 or 4 astrocytomas occurred in donors. Measured with immunoSEQ multiplex PCR; TCRdb has only the in-frame clones, and not every one. The sample has nearly 70,000 clones, approximately 79% seen once. The V segment lost 5 bases and the J segment 10 bases; nucleotides outside the gene matches: 6. CDR1 is MNHNS, CDR2 SASEGT, per germline. This CDR3 region has 13 residues. Points from the study as a whole: Changes to the top peripheral T cell clonotypes appeared unrelated to pseudoprogression.

The receptor was isolated from a man aged 50 to 59 with glioma. This chain links TRBV6-1 with TRBJ1-5; 9 bases fit TRBD1. This specimen consisted of PBMCs, obtained from a glioma patient treated with radiotherapy, temozolomide or both. CDR3 loop: CASSPRTGVPQHF. DNA of the CDR3: TGTGCCAGCAGTCCTCGGACAGGGGTCCCCCAGCATTTT.